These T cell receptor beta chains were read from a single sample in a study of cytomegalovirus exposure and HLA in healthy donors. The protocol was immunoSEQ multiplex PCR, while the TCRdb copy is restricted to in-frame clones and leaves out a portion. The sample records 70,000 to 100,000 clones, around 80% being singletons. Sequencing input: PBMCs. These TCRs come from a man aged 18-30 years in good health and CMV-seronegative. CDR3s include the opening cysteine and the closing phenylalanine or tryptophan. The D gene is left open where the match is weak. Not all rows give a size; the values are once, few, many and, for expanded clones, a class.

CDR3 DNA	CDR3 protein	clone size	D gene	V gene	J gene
TGCGCCAGCAGCTTGGTGGCGGAGACCTACAATGAGCAGTTCTTC	CASSLVAETYNEQFF	NA	NA	TRBV5-1	TRBJ2-1
TGTGCCAGCAGTGGACTAGCGGGGCAAGAGACCCAGTACTTC	CASSGLAGQETQYF	NA	TRBD2	TRBV27	TRBJ2-5
TGTGCCAGTAGTTCGGGCAGGGATGTCACTGAAGCTTTCTTT	CASSSGRDVTEAFF	NA	NA	TRBV19	TRBJ1-1
TGTGCCAGCAGTGTACAGGGGTATGGCACTGAAGCTTTCTTT	CASSVQGYGTEAFF	few	TRBD1	TRBV2	TRBJ1-1
TGTGCCAGCAGCGGCACTCCAGACAGGGGGAACACCGGGGAGCTGTTTTTT	CASSGTPDRGNTGELFF	NA	NA	TRBV21-1	TRBJ2-2
TGTGCCAGCAGAAGGGACAGCTCCTATAATTCACCCCTCCACTTT	CASRRDSSYNSPLHF	NA	TRBD1	TRBV11-1	TRBJ1-6
TGTGCCAGCAGGGGGGCACGCACTAAGGGAAACACCATATATTTT	CASRGARTKGNTIYF	NA	NA	TRBV2	TRBJ1-3
TGCGCCAGCAGCCAAGCCGGGACTCCCAAAACCGGGGAGCTGTTTTTT	CASSQAGTPKTGELFF	NA	NA	TRBV4-1	TRBJ2-2
TGTGCCAGCAGCCCAGTTTTTCGGGGGTGGAACACTGAAGCTTTCTTT	CASSPVFRGWNTEAFF	NA	NA	TRBV27	TRBJ1-1
TGTGCCAGCAGTCGGACTTACAGGGTTCATGAGCAGTTCTTC	CASSRTYRVHEQFF	NA	NA	TRBV11-3	TRBJ2-1
TGTGCCAGCAGCTTATCCAGCGGGGGGGCCCCGGGCACCGGGGAGCTGTTTTTT	CASSLSSGGAPGTGELFF	few	TRBD2	TRBV11-3	TRBJ2-2
TGTGCCAGTAGTCCGACTCCAGGGACAGGGGGCTTCTACACCTTC	CASSPTPGTGGFYTF	once	TRBD1	TRBV19	TRBJ1-2
TGTGCCAGCAGCTCAAGACAGGGCGGCACTGAAGCTTTCTTT	CASSSRQGGTEAFF	NA	TRBD1	TRBV7-9	TRBJ1-1
TGTGCCACCGGGACACCCACTGACGAGCAGTACTTC	CATGTPTDEQYF	NA	NA	TRBV6-1	TRBJ2-7
TGTGCCAGCAGCCAAGATAGGGGGACGGCTATCAATTCACCCCTCCACTTT	CASSQDRGTAINSPLHF	NA	NA	TRBV4-2	TRBJ1-6
TGTGCCAGCAGTTCCCAGGGTTTGACTAATGAAAAACTGTTTTTT	CASSSQGLTNEKLFF	NA	NA	TRBV6-5	TRBJ1-4
TGTGCCAGCTCACCTTACAGGGGGCTGTACTATGGCTACACCTTC	CASSPYRGLYYGYTF	NA	TRBD1	TRBV18	TRBJ1-2
TGTGCCACCTCGAGGACAGGGAACAATGAAAAACTGTTTTTT	CATSRTGNNEKLFF	NA	TRBD1	TRBV19	TRBJ1-4
TGCAGCGCTCGGGCCGCGGGGTTAGACACTGAAGCTTTCTTT	CSARAAGLDTEAFF	once	NA	TRBV29-1	TRBJ1-1
TGTGCCAGCCAGGAACCAGGGTCGGGGAACACTGAAGCTTTCTTT	CASQEPGSGNTEAFF	NA	NA	TRBV6-6	TRBJ1-1
TGTGCCAGCAGCTTAGGGTCTGGGTTCAGGAATGAAAAACTGTTTTTT	CASSLGSGFRNEKLFF	NA	NA	TRBV11-2	TRBJ1-4
TGTGCCAGCAGTGGACAGGGGGGTTCCTTTGAAGCTTTCTTT	CASSGQGGSFEAFF	few	TRBD1	TRBV2	TRBJ1-1
TGTGCCAGCAGCCCCTCCGAGAGGAGCAATCAGCCCCAGCATTTT	CASSPSERSNQPQHF	NA	NA	TRBV7-9	TRBJ1-5
TGTGCCAGCAGTTCCCAAGGCGGGGGAAGGACTGAAGCTTTCTTT	CASSSQGGGRTEAFF	few	NA	TRBV27	TRBJ1-1
TGTGCCAGCAGTGGAAGAAGCGCTGAAGCTTTCTTT	CASSGRSAEAFF	few	NA	TRBV2	TRBJ1-1
TGTGCCAGCAGCCAAGGGCTAGTCCAAGAGACCCAGTACTTC	CASSQGLVQETQYF	NA	NA	TRBV4-2	TRBJ2-5
TGTGCCAGCAGCGGGAGGGGGTCCAGCTCAACCTACGAGCAGTACTTC	CASSGRGSSSTYEQYF	NA	NA	TRBV5-5	TRBJ2-7
TGTGCCAGCAGCTTCGGACAGGGGTGGGAGCAGTACTTC	CASSFGQGWEQYF	NA	TRBD1	TRBV7-9	TRBJ2-7
TGTGCCAGCAGTCAAAAGGGTGGAGGGTATATCGATGAGCAGTTCTTC	CASSQKGGGYIDEQFF	NA	NA	TRBV11-3	TRBJ2-1
TGTGCCAGTAGCCAGACAGGAGTACCCACAGATACGCAGTATTTT	CASSQTGVPTDTQYF	NA	NA	TRBV19	TRBJ2-3
TGTGCCAGCAGCCCCCAGGGGGTTGCCTATGGCTACACCTTC	CASSPQGVAYGYTF	NA	TRBD1	TRBV7-6	TRBJ1-2
TGTGCCAGCTCAGCCATCAGACAGTCCTACAATGAGCAGTTCTTC	CASSAIRQSYNEQFF	NA	NA	TRBV18	TRBJ2-1
TGTGCCAGCAGTTTAGGGCGGAACACTGAAGCTTTCTTT	CASSLGRNTEAFF	NA	NA	TRBV27	TRBJ1-1
TGCGCCAGCAGCCAAGAAGGAGGACTAGCGGGGGTTTTTAGCTCCTACAATGAGCAGTTCTTC	CASSQEGGLAGVFSSYNEQFF	few	TRBD2	TRBV4-1	TRBJ2-1
TGTGCCAGCACCAGGGACAGGGGGCTGGAGACCCAGTACTTC	CASTRDRGLETQYF	NA	TRBD1	TRBV11-2	TRBJ2-5
TGTGCCAGCACCCGGGTGGGGACTCGAGGCTACACCTTC	CASTRVGTRGYTF	NA	NA	TRBV2	TRBJ1-2
TGTGCCAGCAGCTTAGCGGGGGGTACTAATGAAAAACTGTTTTTT	CASSLAGGTNEKLFF	NA	NA	TRBV7-9	TRBJ1-4
TGTGCCAGTAGTATTAATGGAGGGGTTGGCTACACCTTC	CASSINGGVGYTF	NA	NA	TRBV19	TRBJ1-2
TGTGCCAGCAGTTTACGCCGCGGACTAGCGGGGGTTATGAACACCGGGGAGCTGTTTTTT	CASSLRRGLAGVMNTGELFF	NA	TRBD2	TRBV27	TRBJ2-2
TGTGCCAGCAGCCCCCCGAGGGGACAGGGGGTCGGGGAGCTGTTTTTT	CASSPPRGQGVGELFF	NA	TRBD1	TRBV7-9	TRBJ2-2
TGTGCCAGCAGTGAATGGGGCGGCGGAGATACGCAGTATTTT	CASSEWGGGDTQYF	few	NA	TRBV25-1	TRBJ2-3
TGTGCCAGCAGCCCGGACAGGGGCCGCAATACGCAGTATTTT	CASSPDRGRNTQYF	NA	TRBD1	TRBV11-2	TRBJ2-3
TGTGCCAGCAGCCCAAAAGGGGCGGCGAACACTGAAGCTTTCTTT	CASSPKGAANTEAFF	few	NA	TRBV9	TRBJ1-1
TGTGCCAGCAGACTGGGACAGGGACGCCAAGAGACCCAGTACTTC	CASRLGQGRQETQYF	once	TRBD1	TRBV5-6	TRBJ2-5
TGTGCCAGCAGCTTCGGCGGGGGGGGCCACGAGCAGTACTTC	CASSFGGGGHEQYF	NA	TRBD2	TRBV5-4	TRBJ2-7
TGTGCCAGCATCCCCGGGACAGGGTTAGAAAAACTGTTTTTT	CASIPGTGLEKLFF	few	TRBD1	TRBV6-6	TRBJ1-4
TGTGCCAGCAGTGGGGGGCCTGGAAACACCATATATTTT	CASSGGPGNTIYF	NA	NA	TRBV2	TRBJ1-3
TGTGCCAGCAGTTACGGGGGCAGCAATCAGCCCCAGCATTTT	CASSYGGSNQPQHF	once	NA	TRBV6-6	TRBJ1-5
TGTGCCAGCAGCGGGGGACTAGCGGGTAACAATGAGCAGTTCTTC	CASSGGLAGNNEQFF	NA	TRBD2	TRBV9	TRBJ2-1
TGTGCCAGCAGCCAGGAAGGGGGCTGGGAGACCCAGTACTTC	CASSQEGGWETQYF	NA	TRBD1	TRBV4-2	TRBJ2-5
TGTGCCAGCAGCCACGGGACAGGGTCCTACGAGCAGTACTTC	CASSHGTGSYEQYF	once	TRBD1	TRBV7-8	TRBJ2-7
TGCGCCAGCAGTCAAACGGCAGGCTACGAGCAGTACTTC	CASSQTAGYEQYF	NA	NA	TRBV10-2	TRBJ2-7
TGTGCCAGCAGGAGGGGAGGGGGTGCCTATGGCTACACCTTC	CASRRGGGAYGYTF	NA	NA	TRBV25-1	TRBJ1-2
TGTGCCAGCAGACAAGGGGTAGCGAACACTGAAGCTTTCTTT	CASRQGVANTEAFF	few	NA	TRBV6-5	TRBJ1-1